This T cell receptor (beta chain) was sequenced for a study of blood T cells in healthy people across ages. Together with a sample-barcoded 5' primer, a J-beta primer mix was included in a second PCR lasting about 7 to 11 cycles. With 12 random nucleotides, a template-switch adaptor tagged each individual cDNA molecule. MiXCR, run by TCRdb on the 5' RACE reads, gives a single entry per CDR3 protein. The table includes approximately 800,000 distinct CDR3 sequences, 35% to 50% detected once. The CDR3 has 15 amino acids. The germline V gene has CDR1 MNHEY and CDR2 SVGAGI. This TCR came from an elderly man in good health. Material: blood. The chain is built from TRBV6-5 and TRBJ2-7; possibly TRBD2 for D (6 bases). The closer fit of TRBJ2-5 to the DNA end suggests the J call may be wrong. CDR3 in DNA: TGTGCCAGCAGTCAACCCGGGACTCCGAAAGAGACCCAGTACTTC. Translated, it gives CASSQPGTPKETQYF.